A selection of T cell receptor beta chains follows, all from one sample in a study of cytomegalovirus exposure and HLA in healthy donors. The repertoire was sequenced with immunoSEQ multiplex PCR; TCRdb's copy has only in-frame clones and lacks some. The table has over 100,000 clones, around 83% seen once. Material for sequencing was PBMCs. The receptors stem from a man between 25 and 39 years old in good health and CMV-seropositive. Each CDR3 is given with its conserved first and last residue. D genes are given only for firm matches. Clone size is stated in some rows and not others, as once, few, many or a class when expanded.

clone_size: few; v_call: TRBV5-4; d_call: TRBD2; j_call: TRBJ2-5; cdr3_nt: TGTGCCAGCAGCCCTGCGACTAGCGGACAAGAGACCCAGTACTTC; cdr3_aa: CASSPATSGQETQYF
clone_size: -; v_call: TRBV4-1; d_call: TRBD1; j_call: TRBJ1-2; cdr3_nt: TGCGCCAGCAGAAAAACCCCGGGACAGGGTGATTGGGTCTATGGCTACACCTTC; cdr3_aa: CASRKTPGQGDWVYGYTF
clone_size: few; v_call: TRBV10-2; d_call: TRBD1; j_call: TRBJ2-7; cdr3_nt: TGCGCCAGCAGTGGGAGACAGGGGGCAGACGAGCAGTACTTC; cdr3_aa: CASSGRQGADEQYF
clone_size: -; v_call: TRBV5-1; d_call: TRBD2; j_call: TRBJ2-3; cdr3_nt: TGCGCCAGCAGCTCCGGGACTAGCGGGAGTGCAGATACGCAGTATTTT; cdr3_aa: CASSSGTSGSADTQYF
clone_size: -; v_call: TRBV6-5; d_call: TRBD2; j_call: TRBJ2-1; cdr3_nt: TGTGCCAGCAGTTCTGGGAGGGTCTATGAGCAGTTCTTC; cdr3_aa: CASSSGRVYEQFF
clone_size: few; v_call: TRBV6-4; d_call: -; j_call: TRBJ2-3; cdr3_nt: TGTGCCAGCAGCGAGAAAGAGCGGGATACGCAGTATTTT; cdr3_aa: CASSEKERDTQYF
clone_size: many; v_call: TRBV7-9; d_call: -; j_call: TRBJ1-1; cdr3_nt: TGTGCCAGCAGCTCGGTGGAGGTTGGAACTGAAGCTTTCTTT; cdr3_aa: CASSSVEVGTEAFF
clone_size: -; v_call: TRBV2; d_call: -; j_call: TRBJ1-4; cdr3_nt: TGTGCCAGCAGCTGGGCGGGGGCGGGTGAAAAACTGTTTTTT; cdr3_aa: CASSWAGAGEKLFF
clone_size: -; v_call: TRBV6-1; d_call: TRBD2; j_call: TRBJ2-5; cdr3_nt: TGTGCCAGCAGTGGGATACTAGCGGGAGTGTCAGAGACCCAGTACTTC; cdr3_aa: CASSGILAGVSETQYF
clone_size: once; v_call: TRBV6-5; d_call: -; j_call: TRBJ1-5; cdr3_nt: TGTGCCGGCAGCCGGGGATCTGGTTTCCAGCCCCAGCATTTT; cdr3_aa: CAGSRGSGFQPQHF
clone_size: -; v_call: TRBV7-3; d_call: -; j_call: TRBJ1-6; cdr3_nt: TGTGCCAGCAGCTCCACAGGGTACAATTCACCCCTCCACTTT; cdr3_aa: CASSSTGYNSPLHF
clone_size: -; v_call: TRBV18; d_call: -; j_call: TRBJ1-1; cdr3_nt: TGTGCCAGCCTTCGAGAGACAGCGACTGAAGCTTTCTTT; cdr3_aa: CASLRETATEAFF
clone_size: -; v_call: TRBV2; d_call: TRBD1; j_call: TRBJ1-2; cdr3_nt: TGTGCCAGCAGTCGACAGGGGTTTTGGGGCTACACCTTC; cdr3_aa: CASSRQGFWGYTF
clone_size: -; v_call: TRBV4-1; d_call: TRBD1; j_call: TRBJ1-2; cdr3_nt: TGCGCCAGCAGCCATACGCGACAGGGAGACTATGGCTACACCTTC; cdr3_aa: CASSHTRQGDYGYTF
clone_size: -; v_call: TRBV5-6; d_call: TRBD2; j_call: TRBJ2-1; cdr3_nt: TGTGCCAGCAGCTTGGCGGGGGGTTTCAATGAGCAGTTCTTC; cdr3_aa: CASSLAGGFNEQFF
clone_size: -; v_call: TRBV7-9; d_call: -; j_call: TRBJ1-3; cdr3_nt: TGTGCCAGCAGCTTAGTTACCTGGAGCTCTGGAAACACCATATATTTT; cdr3_aa: CASSLVTWSSGNTIYF
clone_size: -; v_call: TRBV6-1; d_call: -; j_call: TRBJ2-1; cdr3_nt: TGTGCCAGCAGTGAAAGGGGAATTACCAGCTCCTACAATGAGCAGTTCTTC; cdr3_aa: CASSERGITSSYNEQFF
clone_size: -; v_call: TRBV4-2; d_call: -; j_call: TRBJ2-1; cdr3_nt: TGTGCCAGCAGCCAAGATATGGTAAGCCAAGTGCAGTTCTTC; cdr3_aa: CASSQDMVSQVQFF
clone_size: -; v_call: TRBV5-1; d_call: -; j_call: TRBJ1-1; cdr3_nt: TGCGCCAGCAGCTTGAGTCAGCCGAGAGGAGGCACTGAAGCTTTCTTT; cdr3_aa: CASSLSQPRGGTEAFF
clone_size: -; v_call: TRBV5-6; d_call: TRBD1; j_call: TRBJ2-7; cdr3_nt: TGTGCCAGCAACGGACAGGGTTCCTACGAGCAGTACTTC; cdr3_aa: CASNGQGSYEQYF
clone_size: -; v_call: TRBV12-2; d_call: -; j_call: TRBJ2-7; cdr3_nt: TGTGCAAGTCGCTCGGACCCAAGCGGGGCTAGCGGGGGGGCAACACCTACCTACGAGCAGTACTTC; cdr3_aa: CASRSDPSGASGGATPTYEQYF